This TCR beta chain emerged from a study of CD8 T cells in ankylosing spondylitis. Study-level points and caveats: Before this, some motif variants had been reported in reactive arthritis synovial fluid and blood.

For this clonotype: Its antigen is unknown.

By quantitative 5'-RACE with molecular barcodes, the TCR beta libraries were made. TCRdb processed the 5' RACE reads anew with MiXCR; each CDR3 protein has one entry. The sample includes a few hundred thousand distinct CDR3 sequences, around 20% of them seen just once. Germline V gene lookup returns CDR1 MNHEY and CDR2 SVGEGT. The V and J ends lost 5 bases and 3 bases, in that order; junction bases with no gene match: 8. The length of the CDR3 is 17 residues. The rearrangement links TRBV6-2 or TRBV6-3 to TRBJ2-5, with 14 nucleotides matching TRBD2. The receptor was isolated from a female donor with ankylosing spondylitis or in good health (not recorded which). Sequencing was done on a sample of blood, either unsorted or a sorted T cell fraction (not recorded which). The CDR3 region is CASSTGLAGVGEETQYF. CDR3 nucleotides: TGTGCCAGCAGTACGGGACTAGCGGGAGTCGGCGAAGAGACCCAGTACTTC.